Sequencing of this TCR beta chain was carried out in a study of cytomegalovirus exposure and HLA in healthy donors. Donors had nominal health at sampling but likely had unrecorded immune exposures. The germline V and J ends were trimmed by 7 bases and 4 bases, with 16 bases remaining between them. Germline assignment: CDR1 SQVTM and CDR2 ANQGSEA. The CDR3 runs 13 residues. This clone was observed once. The PCR employed 60 Vbeta primers together with 13 Jbeta primers. Libraries were prepared by immunoSEQ multiplex PCR; TCRdb keeps only in-frame clonotypes and omits some of them. The sample lists about 140,000 clones, roughly 80% occurring once.

The chain employs TRBV29-1 and TRBJ1-1; D not resolved. This receptor was identified in a man aged 40-49 years in good health and CMV-seronegative. The sample comprised PBMCs. The CDR3 spells CSGPTPGGTEAFF. The CDR3 DNA reads as TGCAGCGGGCCGACACCTGGAGGCACTGAAGCTTTCTTT.